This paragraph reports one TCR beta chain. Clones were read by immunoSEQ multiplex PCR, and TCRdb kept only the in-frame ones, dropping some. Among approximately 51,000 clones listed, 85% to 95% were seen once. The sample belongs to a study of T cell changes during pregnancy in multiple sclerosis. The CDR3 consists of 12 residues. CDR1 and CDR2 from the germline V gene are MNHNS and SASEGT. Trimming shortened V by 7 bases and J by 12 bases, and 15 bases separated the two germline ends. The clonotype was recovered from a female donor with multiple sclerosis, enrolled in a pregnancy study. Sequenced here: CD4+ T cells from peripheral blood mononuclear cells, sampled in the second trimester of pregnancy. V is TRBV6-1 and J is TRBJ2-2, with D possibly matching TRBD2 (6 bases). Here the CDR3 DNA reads TGTGCCAGCACCCTGGGACTGCGCCAGCTGTTTTTT. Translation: CASTLGLRQLFF.